A selection of T cell receptor beta chains follows, all from one sample in a study of metastatic and nonmetastatic thyroid tumors. TCRdb re-called clones from the PCR reads using MiXCR. Of about 92,000 clones in the sample, 15% were seen once. The sequencing input was blood. Receptors originate from a female donor with papillary thyroid cancer or a benign thyroid nodule (not recorded which). Some clones in this sample may be carry-over from other donors' samples. Both conserved end residues are part of each CDR3. D genes are given only for firm matches. Expanded clones get a size class; other rows say once, few or many, or leave the size out.

j_call clone_size v_call d_call cdr3_aa cdr3_nt
TRBJ2-1 NA TRBV5-1 TRBD2 CASSLVAAGNNEQFF TGCGCCAGCAGCTTGGTCGCAGCGGGGAACAATGAGCAGTTCTTC
TRBJ2-5 many TRBV9 TRBD2 CASSVGGDQETQYF TGTGCCAGCAGCGTCGGGGGGGACCAAGAGACCCAGTACTTC
TRBJ2-3 many TRBV28 TRBD2 CASASGDTDTQYF TGTGCCAGCGCTAGCGGGGACACAGATACGCAGTATTTT
TRBJ1-4 many TRBV6-1 NA CAGRGGATNEKLFF TGTGCCGGTAGAGGCGGTGCAACTAATGAAAAACTGTTTTTT
TRBJ1-1 NA TRBV4-1 NA CASSEQALMNTEAFF TGCGCCAGCAGCGAACAGGCCCTCATGAACACTGAAGCTTTCTTT
TRBJ1-2 many TRBV15 TRBD1 CATSRQGGDYGYTF TGTGCCACCAGCAGGCAGGGGGGAGACTATGGCTACACCTTC
TRBJ2-7 many TRBV4-1 NA CASSQDSSSYEQYF TGCGCCAGCAGCCAAGACTCGAGCTCCTACGAGCAGTACTTC
TRBJ2-1 NA TRBV13 NA CASSPSRLENEQFF TGTGCCAGCAGCCCGTCCCGACTAGAAAATGAGCAGTTCTTC
TRBJ2-2 many TRBV6-1 TRBD1 CASSLAGTGPMGELFF TGTGCCAGCAGTTTGGCCGGGACAGGGCCCATGGGGGAGCTGTTTTTT
TRBJ2-7 few TRBV5-4 NA CASSPRSGSYEQYF TGTGCCAGCAGCCCCAGGAGCGGGTCCTACGAGCAGTACTTC
TRBJ2-1 few TRBV15 NA CATSQSSGNEQFF TGTGCCACCAGCCAGAGTTCGGGTAATGAGCAGTTCTTC
TRBJ1-6 many TRBV5-6 TRBD1 CASSSGTGLFSPLHF TGTGCCAGCAGTTCGGGGACAGGCTTGTTTTCACCCCTCCACTTT
TRBJ2-1 many TRBV3-1 NA CASSRGNEQFF TGTGCCAGCAGCCGGGGGAATGAGCAGTTCTTC
TRBJ2-1 many TRBV29-1 NA CSADREGTYNEQFF TGCAGCGCCGACAGGGAGGGCACCTACAATGAGCAGTTCTTC
TRBJ2-4 many TRBV9 TRBD2 CASSPSGGASNIQYF TGTGCCAGCAGCCCCAGCGGGGGGGCAAGTAACATTCAGTACTTC
TRBJ2-3 many TRBV30 TRBD1 CAWRTTGGPDTQYF TGTGCCTGGAGGACGACAGGGGGCCCAGATACGCAGTATTTT
TRBJ1-5 many TRBV28 NA CASRKPDGGYQPQHF TGTGCCAGCAGGAAACCGGACGGAGGGTACCAGCCCCAGCATTTT
TRBJ2-7 many TRBV28 NA CASSLGAYEQYF TGTGCCAGCAGTTTAGGGGCGTACGAGCAGTACTTC
TRBJ1-1 many TRBV28 NA CASSKRSAEAFF TGTGCCAGCAGTAAACGTAGCGCTGAAGCTTTCTTT
TRBJ1-6 once TRBV5-1 NA CASSFRAISYNSPLHF TGCGCCAGCAGCTTCAGGGCAATCTCCTATAATTCACCCCTCCACTTT
TRBJ2-5 many TRBV6-6 TRBD2 CASSYGAAGGGETQYF TGTGCCAGCAGTTACGGAGCAGCGGGGGGTGGGGAGACCCAGTACTTC
TRBJ1-1 few TRBV25-1 TRBD1 CASSPDRAPEAFF TGTGCCAGCAGCCCTGACAGGGCCCCTGAAGCTTTCTTT
TRBJ1-1 few TRBV29-1 NA CSVERGSLWAEAFF TGCAGCGTTGAAAGGGGATCCCTGTGGGCTGAAGCTTTCTTT
TRBJ2-2 many TRBV28 NA CASKSTGELFF TGTGCCAGCAAGAGCACCGGGGAGCTGTTTTTT
TRBJ1-4 many TRBV5-1 TRBD1 CASSPQGGISTNEKLFF TGCGCCAGCTCACCCCAGGGGGGGATATCAACTAATGAAAAACTGTTTTTT
TRBJ2-2 many TRBV6-1 NA CASGSYTGELFF TGTGCCAGCGGCTCCTACACCGGGGAGCTGTTTTTT
TRBJ1-5 many TRBV12-3/TRBV12-4 TRBD1 CASSLRTGTTQPQHF TGTGCCAGCAGTTTAAGGACAGGGACGACTCAGCCCCAGCATTTT
TRBJ1-6 NA TRBV5-4 NA CASSLLGGVEPSSYNSPLHF TGTGCCAGCAGCTTGTTGGGGGGTGTTGAGCCAAGCTCCTATAATTCACCCCTCCACTTT
TRBJ2-5 many TRBV5-1 NA CASSLIIGQGETQYF TGCGCCAGCAGCTTGATTATTGGCCAGGGAGAGACCCAGTACTTC
TRBJ1-2 many TRBV14 NA CASSQTVYGYTF TGTGCCAGCAGCCAAACCGTCTATGGCTACACCTTC
TRBJ2-2 many TRBV9 TRBD2 CASSSREALNTGELFF TGTGCCAGCAGCTCCCGGGAGGCGCTGAACACCGGGGAGCTGTTTTTT
TRBJ2-2 many TRBV20-1 NA CSARRDGNTGELFF TGCAGTGCCAGAAGGGACGGCAACACCGGGGAGCTGTTTTTT
TRBJ1-5 many TRBV12-3/TRBV12-4 NA CASRVGHGQPQHF TGTGCCAGCAGAGTGGGCCATGGCCAGCCCCAGCATTTT
TRBJ1-3 NA TRBV30 NA CAWSVGPNTIYF TGTGCCTGGAGTGTTGGGCCGAACACCATATATTTT
TRBJ2-7 many TRBV7-9 NA CASSLATVPYEQYF TGTGCCAGCAGCTTAGCGACAGTTCCCTACGAGCAGTACTTC
TRBJ2-7 once TRBV4-1 NA CASIQDQWSYEQYF TGCGCCAGCATCCAAGATCAGTGGTCCTACGAGCAGTACTTC
TRBJ1-1 many TRBV30 NA CAWRQLVNTEAFF TGTGCCTGGAGGCAGCTTGTAAACACTGAAGCTTTCTTT
TRBJ1-6 many TRBV5-1 NA CASSPQTGDNSPLHF TGCGCCAGCAGCCCACAGACAGGAGACAATTCACCCCTCCACTTT
TRBJ2-7 many TRBV20-1 NA CSQTDRTYEQYF TGCAGTCAAACAGACAGAACCTACGAGCAGTACTTC
TRBJ2-2 NA TRBV14 NA CASSFPGFTGELFF TGTGCCAGCAGCTTCCCAGGGTTCACCGGGGAGCTGTTTTTT
TRBJ1-3 NA TRBV15 NA CATSNRGGLGNTIYF TGTGCCACCAGCAACCGGGGAGGGTTAGGAAACACCATATATTTT
TRBJ2-2 NA TRBV19 NA CASRVSGRLNTGELFF TGTGCCAGTAGAGTTTCAGGGAGATTGAACACCGGGGAGCTGTTTTTT
TRBJ1-1 few TRBV28 TRBD1 CASSFPGQGAHNTKAFF TGTGCCAGCAGTTTTCCGGGACAGGGGGCGCACAACACTAAGGCTTTCTTT
TRBJ2-1 many TRBV5-1 TRBD1 CASSLGADRAYEQFF TGCGCCAGCAGCTTGGGAGCGGACAGGGCATATGAGCAGTTCTTC
TRBJ2-7 many TRBV27 TRBD1 CATGGQGGYYYEQYF TGTGCCACCGGGGGACAGGGGGGATACTACTACGAGCAGTACTTC
TRBJ1-1 many TRBV18 NA CASSPPDGTEAFF TGTGCCAGCTCACCACCGGACGGTACTGAAGCTTTCTTT